This is a list of T cell receptor beta chains from one sample in a study of CD8 T cells in Susac syndrome. One entry per CDR3 protein results from TCRdb running MiXCR on the immunoSEQ multiplex PCR reads. The data contain approximately 140,000 distinct CDR3 sequences, approximately 95% of them singletons. Sequenced input: CD8+ T cells from PBMCs. Every receptor here comes from a human donor in good health. Each CDR3 is given with its conserved first and last residue. D genes are given only for firm matches. Not every row has a clone size; where given, it reads once, few, many or a size class.

TRBJ1-2,.,TRBD1,TRBV9,TGTGCCAGCAGCTCAGGGACAGGGAACTATGGCTACACCTTC,CASSSGTGNYGYTF
TRBJ2-7,.,TRBD1,TRBV9,TGTGCCAGCAGCGTAGGCGGGACAGGGTTGTACGAGCAGTACTTC,CASSVGGTGLYEQYF
TRBJ2-2,.,.,TRBV29-1,TGCAGCGTTGCCGGGGCCGGGGAGCTGTTTTTT,CSVAGAGELFF
TRBJ2-7,.,.,TRBV29-1,TGCAGCGTTCGGCTAGTCTACGAGCAGTACTTC,CSVRLVYEQYF
TRBJ2-1,.,TRBD1,TRBV27,TGTGCCAGCAGCCTACATCCCGGACAGGGCTCCTACAATGAGCAGTTCTTC,CASSLHPGQGSYNEQFF
TRBJ2-7,.,.,TRBV30,TGTGCCTGGAATTCACAGGGCTTCGAGCAGTACTTC,CAWNSQGFEQYF
TRBJ1-2,.,.,TRBV12-3/TRBV12-4,TGTGCCAGCATCACCCCAGAGGGGGGAATTACCTTC,CASITPEGGITF
TRBJ2-1,.,.,TRBV19,TGTGCCAGTTCCGACAGGAGCTCCTACAATGAGCAGTTCTTC,CASSDRSSYNEQFF
TRBJ1-2,.,.,TRBV14,TGTGCCAGCAGCCCGAAGGAGCAGGAGTATGGCTACACCTTC,CASSPKEQEYGYTF
TRBJ2-7,.,TRBD2,TRBV27,TGTGCCAGCAGTTTGAGCGGGAGCTCCTACGAGCAGTACTTC,CASSLSGSSYEQYF
TRBJ2-1,.,TRBD1,TRBV15,TGTGCCACCAGCAGCCCGGACAGGGGGTTTGGTGAGCAGTTCTTC,CATSSPDRGFGEQFF
TRBJ2-1,.,.,TRBV27,TGTGCCACCAATTCCTTCATTCGTGCAGGCACCCACAATGAGCAGTTCTTC,CATNSFIRAGTHNEQFF
TRBJ2-1,.,.,TRBV29-1,TGCAGCGTTGAAGATCAGTACAATGAGCAGTTCTTC,CSVEDQYNEQFF
TRBJ2-2,.,TRBD2,TRBV20-1,TGCAGTGCTTCCGGGACTAGCGGTACCGGGGAGCTGTTTTTT,CSASGTSGTGELFF
TRBJ1-1,.,.,TRBV7-3,TGTGCCAGCAGCTTGGGACGGGATGAAGCTTTCTTT,CASSLGRDEAFF
TRBJ2-1,.,TRBD2,TRBV29-1,TGCAGCATCCTAGCGGGAGGGCCCTACAATGAGCAGTTCTTC,CSILAGGPYNEQFF
TRBJ2-4,.,TRBD1,TRBV14,TGTGCCAGCAGCCAGGGACAGGGTCAAAACATTCAGTACTTC,CASSQGQGQNIQYF
TRBJ2-1,once,TRBD2,TRBV14,TGTGCCAGCAGCCAATCCCCCGGGAGCGGGGAGGATGAGCAGTTCTTC,CASSQSPGSGEDEQFF
TRBJ2-7,.,.,TRBV29-1,TGCAGCGTTGAAGAGGCAGGGGAGGGCTACGAGCAGTACTTC,CSVEEAGEGYEQYF
TRBJ1-4,.,.,TRBV27,TGTGCCAGCAGTTCCCTGACAGCAACTAATGAAAAACTGTTTTTT,CASSSLTATNEKLFF
TRBJ2-1,.,.,TRBV11-2,TGTGCCAGCAGCTTAGTAATAATCCATGAGCAGTTCTTC,CASSLVIIHEQFF
TRBJ1-1,.,TRBD1,TRBV4-2,TGTGCCAGCAGCCTCATGAACAGGGGGCGCGACACTGAAGCTTTCTTT,CASSLMNRGRDTEAFF
TRBJ2-7,.,.,TRBV20-1,TGCAGTGCTAGCCCCCACGAGCAGTACTTC,CSASPHEQYF
TRBJ2-7,.,TRBD2,TRBV15,TGTGCCACCAGACCTAGCGGGCACTCCTACGAGCAGTACTTC,CATRPSGHSYEQYF
TRBJ2-7,.,TRBD2,TRBV29-1,TGCAGCGGTCAAACGACTAGCGGGAGGCCCTCCTACGAGCAGTACTTC,CSGQTTSGRPSYEQYF
TRBJ2-3,once,.,TRBV7-6,TGTGCCAGCAGCCAGACGGGAGTCAGCACAGATACGCAGTATTTT,CASSQTGVSTDTQYF